This passage covers 8 T cell receptor beta chains from one sample sequenced in a study of regulatory T cells in long-lasting Graves disease. Indicated time point: newly diagnosed GD, antithyroid drugs for less than 3 months. Extracted PBMC RNA gave rise to the TCR library. Through Arm-PCR of CDR3 regions and iRepertoire HTBI primers, TCR beta libraries were built. MiXCR, run by TCRdb on the multiplex PCR reads, gives a single entry per CDR3 protein. The sample has approximately 250,000 distinct CDR3 sequences, about a sixth seen once. The source material was peripheral blood mononuclear cells (PBMCs), sampled at new diagnosis, from a patient treated with antithyroid drugs. These receptors came from a female donor with Graves disease.

The table lists this clonotype with many counts. The V and J genes are TRBV5-5 and TRBJ2-2; perhaps TRBD1 as D (5 bases). The germline V gene has CDR1 SGHKS and CDR2 YYEKEE (reference sequence). V was pared by 0 bases and J by 6 bases, with 12 bases between. The CDR3 runs to 15 residues. The CDR3 reads CASSLVVGAAGELFF. For the CDR3, the DNA is TGTGCCAGCAGCTTGGTTGTAGGGGCGGCCGGGGAGCTGTTTTTT.

This clonotype was picked up many times. This chain links TRBV24-1 with TRBJ1-2, with unresolved D. From germline, CDR1 is KGHDR and CDR2 SFDVKD. Trimming removed 3 bases at V and 7 bases at J, with 8 bases between. This CDR3 has 12 amino acids. The CDR3: CATSDGPGGYTF. CDR3 coding DNA: TGTGCCACCAGTGATGGTCCCGGTGGCTACACCTTC.

In this sample, this clonotype turned up many times. This rearrangement joins TRBV7-2 to TRBJ2-1; tentative D call: TRBD2 (6 bases). CDR1 is SGHTA, CDR2 FQGNSA, per germline. V gave up 4 bases and J gave up 7 bases, with 23 bases separating them. This CDR3 is 17 amino acids long. The CDR3 bases are TGTGCCAGCAGCTACCTCCGGGACTCGAAAGCTGTGAATGAGCAGTTCTTC. This encodes CASSYLRDSKAVNEQFF.

This clonotype was observed at least ten times. This chain links TRBV2 with TRBJ2-1, with 7 bases that match TRBD1. With V trimmed by 7 bases and J by 5 bases, 5 bases remained unmatched. Germline values: CDR1 SNHLY, CDR2 FYNNEI. The CDR3 is 13 amino acids. The CDR3 bases are TGTGCCAGCAAAGGGACAGCAAACAATGAGCAGTTCTTC. Protein product: CASKGTANNEQFF.

This clonotype was seen repeatedly, ten times or more. This sequence joins TRBV4-3 and TRBJ2-2, with D unclear. Germline-derived CDR1 and CDR2 are LGHNA and YSLEER. V was shortened by 0 bases and J by 5 bases, with 13 bases between the two germline ends. This CDR3 contains 16 residues. The CDR3 spells CASSQDGWPGTGELFF. The CDR3 DNA is TGCGCCAGCAGCCAAGATGGGTGGCCCGGGACCGGGGAGCTGTTTTTT.

With regard to this clonotype: Germline and junction disagree at one end, which may indicate a read error. The chain uses TRBV7-7 and TRBJ2-1; TRBD2 is a possible D gene (5 bases). Germline V gene sequence: CDR1 SSHAT, CDR2 FNYEAQ (reference sequence). This CDR3 comprises 15 residues. CDR3 protein: CASSLSGEVYNEQFF. The DNA of the CDR3 is TGTGCTAGCAGCTTAAGCGGAGAGGTCTACAATGAGCAGTTCTTC.

In its sample, this clonotype was seen many times. The genes are TRBV5-1 and TRBJ1-6; D gene uncertain. CDR1 and CDR2 from the germline V gene are SGHRS and YFSETQ. The CDR3 contains 12 residues. Trimming removed 4 bases at V and 10 bases at J, with 9 bases between. CDR3 nucleotide sequence: TGCGCCAGCAGCGTAGATCACTCACCCCTCCACTTT. This codes for CASSVDHSPLHF.

This clonotype was recorded at least ten times. The rearrangement joins TRBV28 to TRBJ2-6; D uncertain. From germline, CDR1 is MDHEN and CDR2 SYDVKM. V was clipped by 2 bases and J by 2 bases, with 7 bases between them. The CDR3 has 15 amino acids. CDR3 sequence (DNA): TGTGCCAGCAGTTTAGCGGAACCTGGGGCCAACGTCCTGACTTTC. Translation gives CASSLAEPGANVLTF.